This T cell receptor (beta chain) stems from a study of vaccination effects on CD4 cells after COVID-19. Under the ViraFEST assay, PBMC were stimulated with viral peptide pools so that antigen-specific CD4+ T cells expanded. Sequencing was performed afterwards. CD4+ T cell isolation took place after 10 days of culture. In the vaccine recipients, nucleocapsid antibodies were negative and there was no prior SARS-CoV-2 infection. Clones were sequenced by immunoSEQ multiplex PCR, and TCRdb holds only the in-frame ones, with some missing. The table has tens of thousands of clones, 55% to 75% seen once; the top ten hold approximately 12%. Trimming cost V 8 bases and J 0 bases, with 14 bases left between them. CDR3 length: 15 residues. Germline CDR1 MNHEY, CDR2 SMNVEV (reference sequence). This clone is medium-sized (0.01 to 0.1%) in the sample. As yet, its antigen is unknown.

The chain joins TRBV27 to TRBJ1-5; perhaps TRBD1 as D (6 bases). The specimen comprised CD4+ T cells from PBMCs cultured with HCoV-OC43 spike peptides, sampled before COVID-19 vaccination. As to subset: HCoV-OC43 spike overlapping peptide pool stimulation. The TCR originated in a human donor who received a COVID-19 vaccine. The CDR3 region is CASQSGQTSNQPQHF. In nucleotides, the CDR3 is TGTGCCAGCCAATCGGGACAAACTAGCAATCAGCCCCAGCATTTT.